The 23 T cell receptor beta chains presented below share a single source sample, sequenced in a study of blood T cell repertoires in COVID-19. Produced via immunoSEQ multiplex PCR; TCRdb's table is partial and in-frame only. The sample has under 20,000 clones, 91% seen once. The source material was peripheral blood. The receptors were sampled from a human donor in a cohort sampled during active COVID-19.

V and J are TRBV6-5 and TRBJ1-1; D may be TRBD1 (6 bases). The germline gives CDR1 MNHEY, CDR2 SVGAGI. The germline V and J ends were trimmed by 6 bases and 1 base, with 9 bases remaining between them. The CDR3 spans 13 residues. The CDR3, as DNA: TGTGCCAGCAGCCAGGGGAGGAACACTGAAGCTTTCTTT. It translates to CASSQGRNTEAFF.

This sequence joins TRBV4-3 and TRBJ1-1; D is possibly TRBD1 (5 bases). Trimming took 4 bases from V and 0 from J, leaving 12 bases between them. The CDR3 is 15 residues long. Per the germline V gene, CDR1 is LGHNA and CDR2 is YSLEER. The CDR3 DNA follows: TGCGCCAGCAGCCCTCAGACAGTTATGAACACTGAAGCTTTCTTT. It codes for CASSPQTVMNTEAFF.

This chain joins TRBV14 and TRBJ1-3, with a weak D call TRBD1 (5 bases). This CDR3 has 16 residues. Per the germline V gene, CDR1 is SGHDN and CDR2 is FVKESK. Between the trimmed V and J ends, which lost 0 bases and 4 bases, there was a span of 13 bases. The CDR3, as DNA: TGTGCCAGCAGCCAAGACTTCGATAGGGGAGGAAACACCATATATTTT. Protein sequence: CASSQDFDRGGNTIYF.

V usage is TRBV5-5 and J usage is TRBJ1-5; 7 bases are shared with TRBD1. The CDR3 length is 15 residues. Germline CDR1 is SGHKS and CDR2 is YYEKEE (reference sequence). Losses at the gene ends were 2 bases for V and 4 bases for J; bases not matched to a gene: 6. CDR3 in DNA: TGTGCCAGCAGCTTTTGGACAGGTGAGAATCAGCCCCAGCATTTT. Its translation is CASSFWTGENQPQHF.

This chain links TRBV11-3 with TRBJ2-7; D is possibly TRBD2 (5 bases). V was trimmed by 4 bases and J by 6 bases, leaving 16 bases between them. The length of the CDR3 is 14 residues. Germline loops: CDR1 SGHNT, CDR2 YENEEA. The chain's CDR3 is CASSSAGPGVEQYF. Written as DNA, the CDR3 is TGTGCCAGCAGCTCGGCCGGGCCCGGGGTCGAGCAGTACTTC.

The rearrangement links TRBV7-2 to TRBJ2-7; the match to TRBD2 covers 10 bases. This CDR3 contains 14 residues. V shed 1 base and J 6 bases; nucleotides not matched to a gene: 3. Per germline, CDR1 SGHTA and CDR2 FQGNSA. CDR3 protein: CASSLGLAGVEQYF. The CDR3 nucleotides are TGTGCCAGCAGCTTAGGGCTAGCGGGGGTCGAGCAGTACTTC.

The rearrangement uses TRBV2 and TRBJ2-3, with D tentatively TRBD2 (6 bases). This CDR3 has 15 amino acids. In germline, CDR1 is SNHLY, CDR2 FYNNEI. V was pared by 6 bases and J by 5 bases, with 18 bases between. For the CDR3, the DNA is TGTGCCAGCAGCCTATCCTATAGCGGAAGAGATACGCAGTATTTT. Encoded protein: CASSLSYSGRDTQYF. Full variable domain (rest looked up from reference TRBV2 and TRBJ2-3): EPEVTQTPSHQVTQMGQEVILRCVPISNHLYFYWYRQILGQKVEFLVSFYNNEISEKSEIFDDQFSVERPDGSNFTLKIRSTKLEDSAMYFCASSLSYSGRDTQYFGPGTRLTVL.

The V gene is TRBV7-9, the J gene TRBJ2-7, with D perhaps TRBD2 (5 bases). This CDR3 is built from 13 residues. Per the germline V gene, CDR1 is SEHNR and CDR2 is FQNEAQ (reference sequence). The germline V and J ends were trimmed by 4 bases and 7 bases, with 14 bases remaining between them. CDR3 bases: TGTGCCAGCAGCTCACACCCGACGGGGGAGCAGTACTTC. Its protein product is CASSSHPTGEQYF.

The chain uses TRBV18 and TRBJ2-4; D is possibly TRBD2 (6 bases). CDR1 is KGHSH and CDR2 is LQKENI in the germline V gene. V lost 3 bases, J lost 0 bases, and 12 bases lay in between. This CDR3 region has 16 residues. The CDR3 nucleotides are TGTGCCAGCTCACCTATCGGGGGACTAGCCAAAAACATTCAGTACTTC. Amino acid sequence: CASSPIGGLAKNIQYF.

V is TRBV18 and J is TRBJ2-1; D unresolved. CDR3 length equals 14 residues. Trimming took off 3 bases at V and 4 bases at J, with 10 bases between the two ends. Germline-derived CDR1 and CDR2 are KGHSH and LQKENI. In nucleotides, the CDR3 is TGTGCCAGCTCACCGGCCGGGTCATACAATGAGCAGTTCTTC. Its translation: CASSPAGSYNEQFF.

This rearrangement joins TRBV30 to TRBJ2-1, with D possibly TRBD2 on 5 matching bases. V dropped 0 bases and J dropped 8 bases, with 5 bases sitting between them. CDR3 length equals 11 residues. Germline V lookup: CDR1 GTSNPN, CDR2 SVGIG (reference sequence). CDR3: CAWSVLDEQFF. The CDR3 bases are TGTGCCTGGAGTGTACTAGATGAGCAGTTCTTC.

The V and J genes are TRBV18 and TRBJ2-1, with D possibly matching TRBD2 (6 bases). This CDR3 region has 14 residues. V lost 3 bases and J 8 bases, leaving 14 bases between the germline ends. In germline, CDR1 is KGHSH, CDR2 LQKENI. The CDR3 DNA reads TGTGCCAGCTCACCCCGACCGGGACTGGATGAGCAGTTCTTC. Its protein product is CASSPRPGLDEQFF.

The chain couples TRBV3-1 (or the pseudogene TRBV3-2) to TRBJ1-5, with D hard to call. V lost 1 base, J lost 3 bases, and 7 bases lay in between. The CDR3 is 14 residues long. CDR1 is LGHDT, CDR2 YNNKEL, per germline (reference sequence). The CDR3 region is CASSQVGYNQPQHF. The CDR3 nucleotides read TGTGCCAGCAGCCAAGTCGGGTACAATCAGCCCCAGCATTTT.

The chain carries TRBV27 and TRBJ1-2; TRBD1 aligns across 7 bases. Germline CDR1 and CDR2: MNHEY and SMNVEV (reference sequence). The CDR3 extends over 16 amino acids. Losses at the gene ends were 5 bases for V and 6 bases for J; bases not matched to a gene: 15. DNA for the CDR3: TGTGCCAGCAGTCTCATCCCCCCCAGGGGGAAGAATGGCTACACCTTC. This gives the protein CASSLIPPRGKNGYTF.

The chain links TRBV4-1 to TRBJ1-6, with D hard to call. Germline V CDR1 and CDR2: MGHRA, YSYEKL. The length of the CDR3 is 15 residues. Trimming pared 1 base from V and 4 bases from J, leaving 8 bases between. Here the CDR3 reads CASSQVAVYNSPLHF. CDR3 nucleotides: TGCGCCAGCAGCCAAGTGGCAGTTTATAATTCACCCCTCCACTTT.

The chain recombines TRBV11-2 with TRBJ2-7; D gene ambiguous. The CDR3 is 11 residues long. The V gene's germline CDR1 is SGHAT and CDR2 FQNNGV. V lost 4 bases and J lost 2, with 3 bases in between. The CDR3 loop is CASSSTYEQYF. CDR3 coding DNA: TGTGCCAGCAGCTCTACCTACGAGCAGTACTTC.

The V and J genes are TRBV7-6 and TRBJ2-7, with 10 positions matching TRBD1. In germline, CDR1 is SGHVS, CDR2 FNYEAQ. The CDR3 length is 14 residues. Losses at the gene ends were 5 bases for V and 6 bases for J; bases not matched to a gene: 7. CDR3 sequence (DNA): TGTGCCAGCAGCGTAAGACAGGGGGCGGGCGAGCAGTACTTC. This sequence encodes CASSVRQGAGEQYF. Full variable domain (missing parts from reference TRBV7-6 and TRBJ2-7): GAGVSQSPRYKVTKRGQDVALRCDPISGHVSLYWYRQALGQGPEFLTYFNYEAQQDKSGLPNDRFSAERPEGSISTLTIQRTEQRDSAMYRCASSVRQGAGEQYFGPGTRLTVT.

The chain joins TRBV28 to TRBJ1-1; D is unclear. The germline V gene encodes CDR1 MDHEN and CDR2 SYDVKM. With 6 bases removed from V and 1 base from J, the gap between germline ends came to 9 bases. The CDR3 extends over 13 amino acids. CDR3 nucleotides: TGTGCCAGCAGCGCCGGGAGGAACACTGAAGCTTTCTTT. Its translation is CASSAGRNTEAFF. Variable domain in full (rest from reference TRBV28 and TRBJ1-1): DVKVTQSSRYLVKRTGEKVFLECVQDMDHENMFWYRQDPGLGLRLIYFSYDVKMKEKGDIPEGYSVSREKKERFSLILESASTNQTSMYLCASSAGRNTEAFFGQGTRLTVV.

This sequence joins TRBV12-3 or TRBV12-4 and TRBJ2-3, with 7 nucleotides matching TRBD1. The CDR3 covers 13 residues. V was clipped by 6 bases and J by 5 bases; unmatched bases: 5. The CDR3: CASRGDSGDTQYF. Written as DNA, the CDR3 is TGTGCCAGCAGGGGGGACAGTGGAGATACGCAGTATTTT.

The genes are TRBV5-1 and TRBJ2-5; 12 bases fit TRBD2. Germline V lookup: CDR1 SGHRS, CDR2 YFSETQ. This CDR3 has 16 amino acids. With V trimmed by 0 bases and J by 4 bases, 4 bases remained unmatched. CDR3 sequence: CASSLGLAGARETQYF. The CDR3 DNA is TGCGCCAGCAGCTTGGGACTAGCGGGAGCTAGAGAGACCCAGTACTTC.

The table lists this clone with a count of one. The V and J genes are TRBV6-5 and TRBJ2-1; D may be TRBD2 (7 bases). V gave up 11 bases and J gave up 6 bases, with 14 bases separating them. In germline, CDR1 is MNHEY, CDR2 SVGAGI. The CDR3 length is 12 residues. CDR3 sequence: CALGRGANEQFF. CDR3 nucleotides: TGTGCCTTAGGCCGGGGGGCCAATGAGCAGTTCTTC.

V is TRBV2 and J is TRBJ1-5; possibly TRBD1 for D (5 bases). V shed 6 bases and J shed 6 bases, with 15 bases lying between them. There are 14 residues in the CDR3. Germline V CDR1 and CDR2: SNHLY, FYNNEI. The CDR3 spells CASSGSRVVQPQHF. The CDR3 DNA is TGTGCCAGCAGCGGAAGCAGGGTAGTTCAGCCCCAGCATTTT.

This chain uses TRBV12-5 with TRBJ2-7, with D possibly TRBD2 on 5 matching bases. The CDR3 loop spans 17 amino acids. Germline CDR1 LGHNT, CDR2 FRNRAP. Trimming took off 0 bases at V and 3 bases at J, with 18 bases between the two ends. Here the CDR3 DNA reads TGTGCTAGTGGTTTGGTATTGGGCCCCCAGCGGAACTACGAGCAGTACTTC. Translating it yields CASGLVLGPQRNYEQYF.